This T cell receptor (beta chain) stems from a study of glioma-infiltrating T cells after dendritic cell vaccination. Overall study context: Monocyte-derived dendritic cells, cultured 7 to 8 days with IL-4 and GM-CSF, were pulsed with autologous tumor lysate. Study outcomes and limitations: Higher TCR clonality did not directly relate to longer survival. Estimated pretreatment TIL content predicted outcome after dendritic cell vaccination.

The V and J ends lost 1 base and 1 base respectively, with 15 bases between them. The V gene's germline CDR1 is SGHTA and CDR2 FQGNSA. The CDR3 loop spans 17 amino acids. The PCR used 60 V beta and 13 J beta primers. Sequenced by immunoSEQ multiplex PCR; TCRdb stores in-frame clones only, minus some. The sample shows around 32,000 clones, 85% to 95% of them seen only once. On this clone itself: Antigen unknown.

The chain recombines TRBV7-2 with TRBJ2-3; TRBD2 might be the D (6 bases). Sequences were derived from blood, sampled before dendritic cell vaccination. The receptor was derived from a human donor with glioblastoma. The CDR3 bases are TGTGCCAGCAGCTTAGGAAGGCGGGGCAGCCGCACAGATACGCAGTATTTT. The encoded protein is CASSLGRRGSRTDTQYF.